The entry that follows covers one T cell receptor beta chain sequence. Measured with immunoSEQ multiplex PCR; TCRdb has only the in-frame clones, and not every one. Of 150,000 to 160,000 clones listed, 85% to 95% are singletons. These data come from a study of control samples from healthy donors and cancer patients. V lost 7 bases, J lost 3 bases, and 16 bases lay in between. CDR1 is MNHEY and CDR2 is SMNVEV in the germline V gene (reference sequence). CDR3 size: 14 residues. This receptor was identified in a man aged 40-49 years in good health. The genes are TRBV27 and TRBJ2-7, with D perhaps given as TRBD1 or TRBD2 (6 bases each). The sequenced material came from blood. In DNA, the CDR3 is TGTGCCAGCAAATCGGGGGCGGGCAGCTACGAGCAGTACTTC. Residues: CASKSGAGSYEQYF.